These T cell receptor beta chains were read from a single sample in a study of cytotoxic CD8 clonotypes in ibrutinib-treated CLL. Profiling relied on immunoSEQ multiplex PCR, and the TCRdb table lists in-frame clones only, not all of them. Of approximately 60,000 clones listed, 50% to 65% are singletons. Sequences were derived from PBMCs, sampled at disease progression, from a patient treated with ibrutinib. Receptors originate from a human donor with chronic lymphocytic leukemia. Each CDR3 is given with its conserved first and last residue. Fields, in order: V gene, D gene, clone size, J gene, CDR3 DNA, CDR3 protein. D genes are given only for firm matches. Rows may omit the clone size; those that give it use once, few, many or a size class.

V gene: TRBV28
D gene: -
clone size: -
J gene: TRBJ2-7
CDR3 DNA: TGTGCCAGCAGCCAACCCGGGCACGAGCAGTACTTC
CDR3 protein: CASSQPGHEQYF

V gene: TRBV2
D gene: -
clone size: few
J gene: TRBJ1-6
CDR3 DNA: TGTGCCAGCAGCAAAAATTCACCCCTCCACTTT
CDR3 protein: CASSKNSPLHF

V gene: TRBV19
D gene: -
clone size: -
J gene: TRBJ2-7
CDR3 DNA: TGTGCCAGTAGTATGAGGGGCGAGCAGTACTTC
CDR3 protein: CASSMRGEQYF

V gene: TRBV10-1
D gene: -
clone size: -
J gene: TRBJ1-3
CDR3 DNA: TGCGCCAGCAGCCGGACAGCAGTTGAGGAGAGCTCCGGAAACACCATATATTTT
CDR3 protein: CASSRTAVEESSGNTIYF

V gene: TRBV20-1
D gene: -
clone size: -
J gene: TRBJ1-1
CDR3 DNA: TGCAGTGCTACAGGGAACACTGAAGCTTTCTTT
CDR3 protein: CSATGNTEAFF

V gene: TRBV19
D gene: TRBD1
clone size: few
J gene: TRBJ1-5
CDR3 DNA: TGTGCCAGTAGCGGACAGGGGTCATACAATCAGCCCCAGCATTTT
CDR3 protein: CASSGQGSYNQPQHF

V gene: TRBV28
D gene: -
clone size: -
J gene: TRBJ1-2
CDR3 DNA: TGTGCCAGCAGTTTATCTAGGAAACAGGTCTATGGCTACACCTTC
CDR3 protein: CASSLSRKQVYGYTF

V gene: TRBV14
D gene: -
clone size: few
J gene: TRBJ2-2
CDR3 DNA: TGTGCCAGCAGCTGGACCTTGACCGGGGAGCTGTTTTTT
CDR3 protein: CASSWTLTGELFF

V gene: TRBV5-6
D gene: -
clone size: -
J gene: TRBJ1-6
CDR3 DNA: TGTGCCAGCACCCCCTTTTACGGGGTAGAAGATTCACCCCTCCACTTT
CDR3 protein: CASTPFYGVEDSPLHF

V gene: TRBV7-3
D gene: -
clone size: -
J gene: TRBJ1-1
CDR3 DNA: TGTGCCAGCAGTTACCGGGGGAGCACTGAAGCTTTCTTT
CDR3 protein: CASSYRGSTEAFF

V gene: TRBV4-3
D gene: TRBD1
clone size: -
J gene: TRBJ1-4
CDR3 DNA: TGCGCCAGCAGCCAAGGCGACAGGGATGGGGAAAAACTGTTTTTT
CDR3 protein: CASSQGDRDGEKLFF

V gene: TRBV9
D gene: -
clone size: -
J gene: TRBJ2-5
CDR3 DNA: TGTGCCAGCAGCCCCTCACTCGGGGAGACCCAGTACTTC
CDR3 protein: CASSPSLGETQYF

V gene: TRBV7-2
D gene: -
clone size: -
J gene: TRBJ2-3
CDR3 DNA: TGTGCCAGCAGCTTAGTTCTGGGGGGAGTAACAGATACGCAGTATTTT
CDR3 protein: CASSLVLGGVTDTQYF

V gene: TRBV5-5
D gene: -
clone size: few
J gene: TRBJ1-1
CDR3 DNA: TGTGCCAGCAGACACGGCATCACGGCGGGCACTGAAGCTTTCTTT
CDR3 protein: CASRHGITAGTEAFF

V gene: TRBV5-1
D gene: -
clone size: -
J gene: TRBJ1-5
CDR3 DNA: TGCGCCAGCAGGTCAGGACTTAGCAATCAGCCCCAGCATTTT
CDR3 protein: CASRSGLSNQPQHF

V gene: TRBV27
D gene: -
clone size: few
J gene: TRBJ2-7
CDR3 DNA: TGTGCCAGCCCCCACGAGGGTCCCAACTACGAGCAGTACTTC
CDR3 protein: CASPHEGPNYEQYF

V gene: TRBV18
D gene: TRBD2
clone size: few
J gene: TRBJ2-7
CDR3 DNA: TGTGCCAGCTCACCGCCGGGACTAGCGACCTACGAGCAGTACTTC
CDR3 protein: CASSPPGLATYEQYF

V gene: TRBV7-2
D gene: TRBD2
clone size: -
J gene: TRBJ2-3
CDR3 DNA: TGTGCCAGCAGCTTAGGTGGGCGAGCGGGGGGGCCAGATACGCAGTATTTT
CDR3 protein: CASSLGGRAGGPDTQYF

V gene: TRBV30
D gene: -
clone size: few
J gene: TRBJ1-2
CDR3 DNA: TGTGCCTGGGGGTGGGGTGGCTCTGGCTACACCTTC
CDR3 protein: CAWGWGGSGYTF

V gene: TRBV15
D gene: -
clone size: few
J gene: TRBJ2-2
CDR3 DNA: TGTGCCACCAGCAGAGTATCACCCGCAGCGGCCGGGGAGCTGTTTTTT
CDR3 protein: CATSRVSPAAAGELFF

V gene: TRBV11-2
D gene: TRBD2
clone size: -
J gene: TRBJ2-7
CDR3 DNA: TGTGCCAGCAGCTACCCTCGGGGGGTTAGTTCCTACGAGCAGTACTTC
CDR3 protein: CASSYPRGVSSYEQYF

V gene: TRBV28
D gene: -
clone size: few
J gene: TRBJ2-1
CDR3 DNA: TGTGCCAGCAGTTCTCCCGTGGGGAAGGGGCACAATGAGCAGTTCTTC
CDR3 protein: CASSSPVGKGHNEQFF

V gene: TRBV18
D gene: -
clone size: -
J gene: TRBJ2-1
CDR3 DNA: TGTGCCAGCTCAGCTTACCGGGGGATTTCCTACAATGAGCAGTTCTTC
CDR3 protein: CASSAYRGISYNEQFF

V gene: TRBV30
D gene: -
clone size: once
J gene: TRBJ2-3
CDR3 DNA: TGTGCCTGGATGAGGGCAGGGACAGATACGCAGTATTTT
CDR3 protein: CAWMRAGTDTQYF

V gene: TRBV7-3
D gene: -
clone size: few
J gene: TRBJ1-5
CDR3 DNA: TGTGCCAGCAGCTTAAGTCAAGGTCAGCCCCAGCATTTT
CDR3 protein: CASSLSQGQPQHF

V gene: TRBV18
D gene: TRBD2
clone size: -
J gene: TRBJ2-5
CDR3 DNA: TGTGCCAGCTCACCACCCGGACTAGAAGGAGAGACCCAGTACTTC
CDR3 protein: CASSPPGLEGETQYF

V gene: TRBV5-1
D gene: TRBD2
clone size: once
J gene: TRBJ2-7
CDR3 DNA: TGCGCCAGCAGCTTGGACCCAGCGGGGAGCTCCTACGAGCAGTACTTC
CDR3 protein: CASSLDPAGSSYEQYF

V gene: TRBV7-2
D gene: -
clone size: -
J gene: TRBJ1-1
CDR3 DNA: TGTGCCAGCAGCTTCGGGGGTGTAATGAACACTGAAGCTTTCTTT
CDR3 protein: CASSFGGVMNTEAFF

V gene: TRBV27
D gene: -
clone size: -
J gene: TRBJ1-4
CDR3 DNA: TGTGCCAGCAGCCGGGGGGCGGGAGCAACTAATGAAAAACTGTTTTTT
CDR3 protein: CASSRGAGATNEKLFF

V gene: TRBV5-6
D gene: TRBD1
clone size: -
J gene: TRBJ2-7
CDR3 DNA: TGTGCCAGCAGGACAGGGCTAAAATACGAGCAGTACTTC
CDR3 protein: CASRTGLKYEQYF

V gene: TRBV15
D gene: TRBD1
clone size: -
J gene: TRBJ2-7
CDR3 DNA: TGTGCCACCAGCTTAACCAGGGGACAGGGGGCCTCCACATTC
CDR3 protein: CATSLTRGQGASTF

V gene: TRBV4-3
D gene: -
clone size: -
J gene: TRBJ2-7
CDR3 DNA: TGCGCCAGCAGCCAAGTCTTCCAGAGCTCCTACGAGCAGTACTTC
CDR3 protein: CASSQVFQSSYEQYF

V gene: TRBV7-6
D gene: TRBD1
clone size: -
J gene: TRBJ2-3
CDR3 DNA: TGTGCCAGCAGCAACCAGGGGGCTAGCACAGATACGCAGTATTTT
CDR3 protein: CASSNQGASTDTQYF

V gene: TRBV5-6
D gene: TRBD1
clone size: -
J gene: TRBJ1-6
CDR3 DNA: TGTGCCAGCAGGGGGACAGGGGCGAATTCACCCCTCCACTTT
CDR3 protein: CASRGTGANSPLHF

V gene: TRBV18
D gene: -
clone size: -
J gene: TRBJ1-3
CDR3 DNA: TGTGCCAGCTCACAGGTGCTGATGTTCTCTGGAAACACCATATATTTT
CDR3 protein: CASSQVLMFSGNTIYF

V gene: TRBV29-1
D gene: -
clone size: -
J gene: TRBJ1-2
CDR3 DNA: TGCAGCGCCGAGGAGGGCTATGGCTACACCTTC
CDR3 protein: CSAEEGYGYTF

V gene: TRBV6-5
D gene: -
clone size: -
J gene: TRBJ1-4
CDR3 DNA: TGTGCCAGCAGTTTAGGGGACGGCGGAGAAAAACTGTTTTTT
CDR3 protein: CASSLGDGGEKLFF

V gene: TRBV5-6
D gene: -
clone size: few
J gene: TRBJ2-1
CDR3 DNA: TGTGCCAGCAGCTTGGATCAGGGGCCCTCCTACAATGAGCAGTTCTTC
CDR3 protein: CASSLDQGPSYNEQFF

V gene: TRBV9
D gene: -
clone size: -
J gene: TRBJ2-1
CDR3 DNA: TGTGCCAGCAGCCGGCTCCACGAGCAGTTCTTC
CDR3 protein: CASSRLHEQFF

V gene: TRBV28
D gene: -
clone size: -
J gene: TRBJ2-7
CDR3 DNA: TGTGCCAGCAGTCCACGGACAGCGAGCTCCTACGAGCAGTACTTC
CDR3 protein: CASSPRTASSYEQYF

V gene: TRBV6-1
D gene: -
clone size: -
J gene: TRBJ1-5
CDR3 DNA: TGTGCCGGAGCGTCGGAGTCTAACAATCAGCCCCAGCATTTT
CDR3 protein: CAGASESNNQPQHF

V gene: TRBV7-2
D gene: -
clone size: -
J gene: TRBJ2-1
CDR3 DNA: TGTGCCAGCAGCTTAGCGGTGGAAAATGAGCAGTTCTTC
CDR3 protein: CASSLAVENEQFF

V gene: TRBV20-1
D gene: -
clone size: -
J gene: TRBJ2-3
CDR3 DNA: TGCAGTGCCATAGGGCTAGATACGCAGTATTTT
CDR3 protein: CSAIGLDTQYF

V gene: TRBV4-3
D gene: -
clone size: -
J gene: TRBJ2-3
CDR3 DNA: TGCGCCAGCGTCCGGGATCTCAGTTCCACAGATACGCAGTATTTT
CDR3 protein: CASVRDLSSTDTQYF

V gene: TRBV5-1
D gene: TRBD1
clone size: few
J gene: TRBJ2-3
CDR3 DNA: TGCGCCAGCAGCCGCGACCTGGACAGGGGTACAGATACGCAGTATTTT
CDR3 protein: CASSRDLDRGTDTQYF

V gene: TRBV19
D gene: -
clone size: -
J gene: TRBJ2-7
CDR3 DNA: TGTGCCAGTAGTAGGGGAAGAGGGACCTACTACGAGCAGTACTTC
CDR3 protein: CASSRGRGTYYEQYF

V gene: TRBV5-6
D gene: -
clone size: few
J gene: TRBJ1-2
CDR3 DNA: TGTGCCAGCAGCAAACCTACCTATGGCTTTAACACCTTC
CDR3 protein: CASSKPTYGFNTF

V gene: TRBV21-1
D gene: -
clone size: many
J gene: TRBJ1-5
CDR3 DNA: TGTGCCAGCAGCAAAGAACGAGGCGGCAATCAGCCCCAGCATTTT
CDR3 protein: CASSKERGGNQPQHF

V gene: TRBV5-1
D gene: TRBD2
clone size: once
J gene: TRBJ2-5
CDR3 DNA: TGCGCCAGCAGCTCGACTAGCGGACTACAAGAGACCCAGTACTTC
CDR3 protein: CASSSTSGLQETQYF

V gene: TRBV4-1
D gene: -
clone size: -
J gene: TRBJ2-2
CDR3 DNA: TGCGCCAGCAGCCAAGATAGTCTAGCGTACACCGGGGAGCTGTTTTTT
CDR3 protein: CASSQDSLAYTGELFF

V gene: TRBV5-1
D gene: TRBD1
clone size: once
J gene: TRBJ1-2
CDR3 DNA: TGCGCCAGCAGCCGACAGGGGAATGGCTACACCTTC
CDR3 protein: CASSRQGNGYTF

V gene: TRBV7-3
D gene: -
clone size: -
J gene: TRBJ2-3
CDR3 DNA: TGTGCCAGCAGCCCCGAGGTTGGTACGCAGTATTTT
CDR3 protein: CASSPEVGTQYF

V gene: TRBV7-3
D gene: -
clone size: few
J gene: TRBJ1-5
CDR3 DNA: TGTGCCAGCAGCGTCGACGGCTATCAGCCCCAGCATTTT
CDR3 protein: CASSVDGYQPQHF

V gene: TRBV2
D gene: TRBD2
clone size: -
J gene: TRBJ2-7
CDR3 DNA: TGTGCCAGCCGGGGACTAGCCCACGAGCAGTACTTC
CDR3 protein: CASRGLAHEQYF

V gene: TRBV5-1
D gene: TRBD1
clone size: -
J gene: TRBJ1-5
CDR3 DNA: TGCGCCAGCAGCTTAACAGGGGATCAGCCCCAGCATTTT
CDR3 protein: CASSLTGDQPQHF

V gene: TRBV5-4
D gene: TRBD2
clone size: many
J gene: TRBJ2-4
CDR3 DNA: TGTGCCAGCAGCTTGGGAGGACTAGCGGGGGGGAACATTCAGTACTTC
CDR3 protein: CASSLGGLAGGNIQYF

V gene: TRBV5-1
D gene: -
clone size: few
J gene: TRBJ1-2
CDR3 DNA: TGCGCCAGCAGCTTGGAAGAAGGGGTGGATGGCTACACCTTC
CDR3 protein: CASSLEEGVDGYTF

V gene: TRBV6-5
D gene: TRBD2
clone size: -
J gene: TRBJ2-1
CDR3 DNA: TGTGCCAGCAGTTACACTAGCGGGAGGGGTGAGCAGTTCTTC
CDR3 protein: CASSYTSGRGEQFF

V gene: TRBV7-9
D gene: -
clone size: -
J gene: TRBJ2-2
CDR3 DNA: TGTGCCAGCAGCGAAAGGTTAATCGGGGAGCTGTTTTTT
CDR3 protein: CASSERLIGELFF

V gene: TRBV19
D gene: TRBD1
clone size: -
J gene: TRBJ1-1
CDR3 DNA: TGTGCCAGTAGTATTAGCGGGGGACAGGGGCGAGCTTTCTTT
CDR3 protein: CASSISGGQGRAFF